These 13 T cell receptor beta chains originate from one sample sequenced in a study of CD8+ T cells in alopecia areata. Treatment: oral pan-JAK inhibitor, 5-10 mg twice daily. Reverse transcribed after extraction, RNA yielded cDNA as the sequencing template. Generated by immunoSEQ multiplex PCR, the TCRdb table keeps only in-frame clones and is missing some. Of 250,000 to 300,000 clones in the sample, 58% are singletons; the top ten hold around 1.8%. Sequencing was performed on CD4+ T cells sorted from blood, taken at week 24, from a patient treated with tofacitinib. The receptors shown here come from a human donor with alopecia areata.

V and J are TRBV19 and TRBJ1-5; no clear D. This CDR3 region has 14 residues. V was clipped by 1 base and J by 3 bases, with 7 bases between them. Germline V CDR1 and CDR2: LNHDA, SQIVND (reference sequence). This CDR3 reads CASSIVVNNQPQHF. In nucleotides, the CDR3 is TGTGCCAGTAGTATAGTGGTCAACAATCAGCCCCAGCATTTT.

About this clone: Compared with germline, one end of the junction differs, possibly owing to a read error. The chain recombines TRBV20-1 with TRBJ1-2, with D hard to call. The CDR3 is 8 amino acids. Germline V lookup: CDR1 DFQATT, CDR2 SNEGSKA (reference sequence). The CDR3 is CSHTQVAF. The CDR3 DNA follows: TGCAGTCACACCCAGGTCGCCTTC.

This clone has just a few counts. The rearrangement uses TRBV28 and TRBJ1-1; D uncertain. Trimming took 2 bases from V and 1 from J, leaving 8 bases between them. The CDR3 has 14 amino acids. Germline V lookup: CDR1 MDHEN, CDR2 SYDVKM. Here the CDR3 DNA reads TGTGCCAGCAGTTTACTATCAGGGAACACTGAAGCTTTCTTT. This codes for CASSLLSGNTEAFF.

V gene TRBV5-4 combines with J gene TRBJ1-3; the D is unclear. CDR3 length: 15 amino acids. Per germline, CDR1 SGHNT and CDR2 YYREEE (reference sequence). V gave up 0 bases and J gave up 1 base, with 8 bases separating them. CDR3 bases: TGTGCCAGCAGCTTGGCCGGAGCGTCTGGAAACACCATATATTTT. Translating gives CASSLAGASGNTIYF.

The chain is built from TRBV7-2 and TRBJ2-6; no clear D. V was trimmed by 1 base and J by 0 bases, leaving 10 bases between them. The CDR3 length is 17 residues. CDR1 and CDR2 (germline): SGHTA, FQGNSA. The CDR3 region is CASSLESLRSGANVLTF. The CDR3 region has the DNA TGTGCCAGCAGCTTAGAATCGCTGCGCTCTGGGGCCAACGTCCTGACTTTC.

In its sample, this clone was seen a few times. V and J are TRBV7-2 and TRBJ2-7; the match to TRBD1 covers 7 bases. Germline V lookup: CDR1 SGHTA, CDR2 FQGNSA. This CDR3 has 13 residues. With 5 bases clipped from V and 2 bases from J, the junction kept 3 bases outside the gene matches. CDR3 sequence (DNA): TGTGCCAGCAGCCGACAGGGAGCCTACGAGCAGTACTTC. It yields the protein CASSRQGAYEQYF.

This clone was observed a few times. The chain carries TRBV9 and TRBJ2-1; D gene uncertain. Germline-derived CDR1 and CDR2 are SGDLS and YYNGEE. V lost 2 bases and J 10 bases, leaving 16 bases between the germline ends. This CDR3 is built from 14 residues. CDR3 residues: CASSVTVLPREQFF. The DNA of the CDR3 is TGTGCCAGCAGCGTGACCGTTCTTCCCAGAGAGCAGTTCTTC.

This rearrangement joins TRBV5-1 to TRBJ1-1, with TRBD1 matching over 8 bases. Trimming cost V 4 bases and J 0 bases; bases outside gene matches: 5. Per germline, CDR1 SGHRS and CDR2 YFSETQ. The CDR3 sequence is 15 residues long. Written as DNA, the CDR3 is TGCGCCAGCAGCCCTCAGGGGGCGGTGAACACTGAAGCTTTCTTT. Amino acids: CASSPQGAVNTEAFF. Variable domain in full (rest from reference TRBV5-1 and TRBJ1-1): KAGVTQTPRYLIKTRGQQVTLSCSPISGHRSVSWYQQTPGQGLQFLFEYFSETQRNKGNFPGRFSGRQFSNSRSEMNVSTLELGDSALYLCASSPQGAVNTEAFFGQGTRLTVV.

The chain combines TRBV9 with TRBJ1-5, with 8 bases matching TRBD1. Germline-derived CDR1 and CDR2 are SGDLS and YYNGEE. CDR3 length: 15 amino acids. J was trimmed by 6 bases and V by 3 bases; bases with no gene match: 8. The CDR3 is CASSGGTGDFQPQHF. The CDR3 DNA follows: TGTGCCAGCAGCGGCGGGACAGGTGATTTTCAGCCCCAGCATTTT.

The table lists this clone with a few counts. The CDR3 sequence: CASSTGAGMPQHF. The CDR3 nucleotides read TGTGCCTCCAGCACAGGGGCTGGGATGCCCCAGCATTTT. This chain joins TRBV19 and TRBJ1-5; 7 positions match TRBD1. CDR1 and CDR2 (germline): LNHDA, SQIVND (reference sequence). V trimming: 11 bases; J trimming: 9 bases; junction bases outside the gene matches: 13. The CDR3 has 13 amino acids.

This clone came up once. The gene calls are TRBV29-1 and TRBJ2-1, with a tentative D call TRBD1 (5 bases). The V end lost 8 bases, the J end lost 9 bases, and 17 bases lay between the germline ends. The length of the CDR3 is 12 residues. Per the germline V gene, CDR1 is SQVTM and CDR2 is ANQGSEA. As DNA, the CDR3 is TGCAGCTTCATCCAGGGTCCAAGTGAGCAGTTCTTC. Residues: CSFIQGPSEQFF.

This clone was recorded a few times. The V and J genes are TRBV5-1 and TRBJ2-3, with TRBD2 matching over 7 bases. The trim removed 2 bases at V and 6 bases at J, leaving 12 bases unmatched. Germline V lookup: CDR1 SGHRS, CDR2 YFSETQ. This CDR3 has 16 amino acids. The CDR3 protein is CASSFESSGSGDTQYF. CDR3 coding DNA: TGCGCCAGCAGCTTCGAATCTAGCGGAAGCGGGGATACGCAGTATTTT.

This clone was seen just once. The chain uses TRBV11-2 and TRBJ2-3; D is possibly TRBD2 (5 bases). V was cut by 7 bases and J by 2 bases, with 31 bases left in between. The CDR3 covers 20 residues. Germline V CDR1 and CDR2: SGHAT, FQNNGV. CDR3 nucleotide sequence: TGTGCCAGCACCCTAGACGGGGTTCGGGTTCCACCCCTCTCCACAGATACGCAGTATTTT. It yields the protein CASTLDGVRVPPLSTDTQYF.